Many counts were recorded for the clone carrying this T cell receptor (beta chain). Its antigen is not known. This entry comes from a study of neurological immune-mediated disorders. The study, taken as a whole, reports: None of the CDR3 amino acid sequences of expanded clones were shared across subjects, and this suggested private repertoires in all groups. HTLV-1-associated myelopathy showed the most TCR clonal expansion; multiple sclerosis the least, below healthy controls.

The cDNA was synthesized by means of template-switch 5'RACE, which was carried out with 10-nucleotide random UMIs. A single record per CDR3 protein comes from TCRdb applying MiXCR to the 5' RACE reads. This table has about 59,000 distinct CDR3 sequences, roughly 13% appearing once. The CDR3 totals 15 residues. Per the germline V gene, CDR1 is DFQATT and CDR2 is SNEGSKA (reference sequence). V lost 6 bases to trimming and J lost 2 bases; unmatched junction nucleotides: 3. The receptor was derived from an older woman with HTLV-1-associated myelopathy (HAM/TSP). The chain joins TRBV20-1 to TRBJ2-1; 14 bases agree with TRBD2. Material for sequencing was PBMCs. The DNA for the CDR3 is TGCAGTGCAGGACTAGCGGGAGGTCCCTACAATGAGCAGTTCTTC. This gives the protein CSAGLAGGPYNEQFF.